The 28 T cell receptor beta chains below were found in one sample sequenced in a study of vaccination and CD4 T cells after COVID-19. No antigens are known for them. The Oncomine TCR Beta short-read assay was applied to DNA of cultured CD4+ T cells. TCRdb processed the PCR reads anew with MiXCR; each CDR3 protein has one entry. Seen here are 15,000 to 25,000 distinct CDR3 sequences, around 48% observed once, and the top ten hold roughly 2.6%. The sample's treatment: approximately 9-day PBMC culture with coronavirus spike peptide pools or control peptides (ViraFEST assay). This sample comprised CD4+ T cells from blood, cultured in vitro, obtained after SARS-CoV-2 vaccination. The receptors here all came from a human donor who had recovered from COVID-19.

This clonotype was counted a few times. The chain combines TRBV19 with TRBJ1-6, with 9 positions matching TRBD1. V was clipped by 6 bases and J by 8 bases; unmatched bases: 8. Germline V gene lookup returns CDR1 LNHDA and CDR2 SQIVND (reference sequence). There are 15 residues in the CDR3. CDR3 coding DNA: TGTGCCAGTAGCGACCCTGGACAGGGGTATTCACCCCTCCACTTT. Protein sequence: CASSDPGQGYSPLHF. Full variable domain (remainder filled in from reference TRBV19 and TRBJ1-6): DGGITQSPKYLFRKEGQNVTLSCEQNLNHDAMYWYRQDPGQGLRLIYYSQIVNDFQKGDIAEGYSVSREKKESFPLTVTSAQKNPTAFYLCASSDPGQGYSPLHFGNGTRLTVT.

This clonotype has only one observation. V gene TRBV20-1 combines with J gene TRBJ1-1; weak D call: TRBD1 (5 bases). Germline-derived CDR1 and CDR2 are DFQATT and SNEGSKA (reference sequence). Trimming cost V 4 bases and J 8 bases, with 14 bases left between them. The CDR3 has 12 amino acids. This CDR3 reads CSANDTPGEAFF. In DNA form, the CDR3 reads TGCAGTGCTAACGACACCCCAGGGGAAGCTTTCTTT.

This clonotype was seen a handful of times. The CDR3 sequence is CASSQSRQGEGETQYF. The CDR3 DNA is TGCGCCAGCAGCCAATCCCGACAGGGGGAGGGGGAGACCCAGTACTTC. This sequence joins TRBV5-1 and TRBJ2-5; 9 bases are shared with TRBD1. The CDR3 runs 16 residues. CDR1 and CDR2 from the germline V gene are SGHRS and YFSETQ. The ends lost 4 bases at V and 5 bases at J; junction bases unmatched: 12.

The CDR3 reads CASSLASGAEAFF. The CDR3 DNA follows: TGTGCCAGCAGTTTAGCATCCGGGGCTGAAGCTTTCTTT. The rearrangement uses TRBV12-3 or TRBV12-4 and TRBJ1-1; D is unclear. V dropped 0 bases and J dropped 6 bases, with 8 bases sitting between them. The CDR3 length is 13 residues.

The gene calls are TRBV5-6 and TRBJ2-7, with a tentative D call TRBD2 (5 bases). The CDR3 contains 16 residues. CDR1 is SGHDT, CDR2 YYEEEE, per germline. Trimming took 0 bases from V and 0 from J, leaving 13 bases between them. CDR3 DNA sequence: TGTGCCAGCAGCTTGGAACGGGGAAGTAGCTCCTACGAGCAGTACTTC. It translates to CASSLERGSSSYEQYF.

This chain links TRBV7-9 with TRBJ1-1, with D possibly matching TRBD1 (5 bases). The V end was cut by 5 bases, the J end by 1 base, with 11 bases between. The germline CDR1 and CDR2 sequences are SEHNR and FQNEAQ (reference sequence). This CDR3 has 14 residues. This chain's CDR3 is CASSRTGGNTEAFF. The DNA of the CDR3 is TGTGCCAGCAGCCGTACTGGGGGGAACACTGAAGCTTTCTTT.

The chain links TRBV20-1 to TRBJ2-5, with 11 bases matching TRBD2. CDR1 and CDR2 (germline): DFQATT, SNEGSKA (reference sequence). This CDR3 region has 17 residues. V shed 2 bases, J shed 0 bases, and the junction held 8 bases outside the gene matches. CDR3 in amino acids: CSARYLGTSGYQETQYF. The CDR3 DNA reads TGCAGTGCTAGATACCTAGGGACTAGCGGATACCAAGAGACCCAGTACTTC.

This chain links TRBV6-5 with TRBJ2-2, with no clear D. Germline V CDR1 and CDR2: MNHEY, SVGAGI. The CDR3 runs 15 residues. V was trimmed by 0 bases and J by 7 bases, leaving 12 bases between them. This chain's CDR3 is CASSYSPGEDGELFF. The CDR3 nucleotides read TGTGCCAGCAGTTACTCCCCAGGCGAGGACGGGGAGCTGTTTTTT.

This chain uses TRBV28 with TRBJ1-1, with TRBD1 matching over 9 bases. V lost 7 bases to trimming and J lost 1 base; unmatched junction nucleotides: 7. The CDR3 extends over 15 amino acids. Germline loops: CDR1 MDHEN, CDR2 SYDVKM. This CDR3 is CASTRTGAQNTEAFF. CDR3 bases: TGTGCCAGCACCCGGACAGGGGCACAGAACACTGAAGCTTTCTTT.

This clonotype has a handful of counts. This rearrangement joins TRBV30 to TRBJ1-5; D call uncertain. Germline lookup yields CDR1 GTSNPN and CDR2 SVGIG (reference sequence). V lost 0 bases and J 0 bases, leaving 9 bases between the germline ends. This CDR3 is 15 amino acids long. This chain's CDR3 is CAWSVRALSNQPQHF. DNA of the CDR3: TGTGCCTGGAGTGTAAGGGCCCTTAGCAATCAGCCCCAGCATTTT.

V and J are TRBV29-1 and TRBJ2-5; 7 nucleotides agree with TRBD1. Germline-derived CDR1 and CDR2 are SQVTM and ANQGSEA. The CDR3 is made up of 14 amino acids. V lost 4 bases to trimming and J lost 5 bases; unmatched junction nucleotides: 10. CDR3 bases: TGCAGCGTTGGTCCGGGACAGACAAAGGAGACCCAGTACTTC. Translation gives CSVGPGQTKETQYF.

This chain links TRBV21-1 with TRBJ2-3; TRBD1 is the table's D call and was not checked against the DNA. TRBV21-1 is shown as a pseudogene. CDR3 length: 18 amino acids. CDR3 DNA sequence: TGTGCCAGCAGCACCCCGGGACAGGGCGAGACTAGCACAGATACGCAGTATTTT. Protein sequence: CASSTPGQGETSTDTQYF.

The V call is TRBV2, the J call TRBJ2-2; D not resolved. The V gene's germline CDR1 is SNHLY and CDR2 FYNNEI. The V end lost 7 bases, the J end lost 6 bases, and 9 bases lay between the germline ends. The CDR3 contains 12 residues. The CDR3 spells CASTLQSGELFF. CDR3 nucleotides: TGTGCCAGCACCCTACAGTCCGGGGAGCTGTTTTTT.

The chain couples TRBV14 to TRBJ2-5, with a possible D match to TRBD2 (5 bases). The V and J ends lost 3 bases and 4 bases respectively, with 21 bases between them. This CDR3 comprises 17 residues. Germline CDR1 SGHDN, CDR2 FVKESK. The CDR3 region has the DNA TGTGCCAGCAGCCAGGGTCCGGGGTCGGAGCGCCGAGAGACCCAGTACTTC. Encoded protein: CASSQGPGSERRETQYF.

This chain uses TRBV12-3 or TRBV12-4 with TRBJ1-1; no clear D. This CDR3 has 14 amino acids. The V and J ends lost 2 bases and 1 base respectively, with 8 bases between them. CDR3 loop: CASSLSNANTEAFF. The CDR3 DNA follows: TGTGCCAGCAGTTTAAGTAATGCGAACACTGAAGCTTTCTTT.

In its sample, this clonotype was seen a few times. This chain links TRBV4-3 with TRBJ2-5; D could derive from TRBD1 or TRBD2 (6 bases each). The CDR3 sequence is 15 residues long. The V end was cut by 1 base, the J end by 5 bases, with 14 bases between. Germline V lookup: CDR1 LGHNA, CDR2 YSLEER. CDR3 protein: CASSQAPGARETQYF. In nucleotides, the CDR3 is TGCGCCAGCAGCCAAGCCCCGGGGGCGAGGGAGACCCAGTACTTC.

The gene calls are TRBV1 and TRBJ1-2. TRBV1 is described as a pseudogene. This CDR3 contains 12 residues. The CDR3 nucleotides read TGCACCAGCAGCCTTAAGATACGTGGCTACACCTTC. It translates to CTSSLKIRGYTF.

The CDR3, as DNA: TGTGCCAGCAGTTTACTAGCGGGAAAGACCCAGTACTTC. Protein product: CASSLLAGKTQYF. The chain links TRBV12-3 or TRBV12-4 to TRBJ2-5, with 9 bases identical to TRBD2. The CDR3 has 13 amino acids. The V and J ends lost 2 bases and 6 bases, in that order; junction bases with no gene match: 1.

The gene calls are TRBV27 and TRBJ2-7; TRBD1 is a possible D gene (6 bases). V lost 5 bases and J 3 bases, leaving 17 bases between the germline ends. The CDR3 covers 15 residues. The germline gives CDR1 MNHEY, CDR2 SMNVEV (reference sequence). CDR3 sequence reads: CASSPTGTRNYEQYF. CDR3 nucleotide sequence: TGTGCCAGCAGTCCCACCGGGACAAGAAACTACGAGCAGTACTTC.

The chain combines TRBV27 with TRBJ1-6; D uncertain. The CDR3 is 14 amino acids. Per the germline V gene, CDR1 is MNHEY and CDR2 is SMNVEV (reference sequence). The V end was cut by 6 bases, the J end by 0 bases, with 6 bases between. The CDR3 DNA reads TGTGCCAGCAGGCCAAGCTCCTATAATTCACCCCTCCACTTT. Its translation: CASRPSSYNSPLHF.

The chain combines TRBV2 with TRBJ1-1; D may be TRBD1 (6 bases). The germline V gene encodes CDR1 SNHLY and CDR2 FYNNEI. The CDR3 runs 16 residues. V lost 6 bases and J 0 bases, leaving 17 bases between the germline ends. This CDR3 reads CASRMATGQMNTEAFF. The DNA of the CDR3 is TGTGCCAGCAGGATGGCGACAGGACAAATGAACACTGAAGCTTTCTTT. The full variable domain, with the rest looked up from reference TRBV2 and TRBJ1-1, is EPEVTQTPSHQVTQMGQEVILRCVPISNHLYFYWYRQILGQKVEFLVSFYNNEISEKSEIFDDQFSVERPDGSNFTLKIRSTKLEDSAMYFCASRMATGQMNTEAFFGQGTRLTVV.

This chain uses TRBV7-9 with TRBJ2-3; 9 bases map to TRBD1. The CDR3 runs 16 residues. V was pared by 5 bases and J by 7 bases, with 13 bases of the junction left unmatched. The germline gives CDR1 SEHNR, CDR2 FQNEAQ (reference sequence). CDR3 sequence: CASSPGTGNHHYTQYF. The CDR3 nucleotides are TGTGCCAGCAGCCCCGGGACAGGGAATCACCATTATACGCAGTATTTT.

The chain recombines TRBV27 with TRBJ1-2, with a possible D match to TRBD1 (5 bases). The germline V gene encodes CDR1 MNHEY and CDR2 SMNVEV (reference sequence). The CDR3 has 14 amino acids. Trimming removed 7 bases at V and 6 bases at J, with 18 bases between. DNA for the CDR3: TGTGCCAGCAAGGGCCAGGGCTTATCGAATGGCTACACCTTC. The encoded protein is CASKGQGLSNGYTF.

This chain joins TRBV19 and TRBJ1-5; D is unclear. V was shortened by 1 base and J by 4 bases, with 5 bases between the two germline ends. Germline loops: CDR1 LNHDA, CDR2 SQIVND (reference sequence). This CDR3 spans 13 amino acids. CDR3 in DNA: TGTGCCAGTAGTATAGGGAATAATCAGCCCCAGCATTTT. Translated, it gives CASSIGNNQPQHF.

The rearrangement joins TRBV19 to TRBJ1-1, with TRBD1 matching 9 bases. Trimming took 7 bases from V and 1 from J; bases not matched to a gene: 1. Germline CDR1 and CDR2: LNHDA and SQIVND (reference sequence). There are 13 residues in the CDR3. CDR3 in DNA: TGTGCCAGTAACAGGGGGCGGAACACTGAAGCTTTCTTT. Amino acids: CASNRGRNTEAFF.

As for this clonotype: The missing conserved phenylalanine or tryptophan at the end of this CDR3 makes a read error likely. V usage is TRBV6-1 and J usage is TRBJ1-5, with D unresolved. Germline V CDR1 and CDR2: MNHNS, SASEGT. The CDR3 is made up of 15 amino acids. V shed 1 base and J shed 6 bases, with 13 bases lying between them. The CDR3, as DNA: TGTGCCAGCAGTGAAGGTTCGGGATCGGGTCAGCCCCAGCATCTT. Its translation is CASSEGSGSGQPQHL.

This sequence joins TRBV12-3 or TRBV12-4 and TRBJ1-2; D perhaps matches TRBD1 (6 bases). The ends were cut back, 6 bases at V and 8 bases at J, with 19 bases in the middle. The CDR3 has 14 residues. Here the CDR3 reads CASSLGWGAGGYTF. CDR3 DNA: TGTGCCAGCAGCCTGGGGTGGGGGGCGGGAGGCTACACCTTC.

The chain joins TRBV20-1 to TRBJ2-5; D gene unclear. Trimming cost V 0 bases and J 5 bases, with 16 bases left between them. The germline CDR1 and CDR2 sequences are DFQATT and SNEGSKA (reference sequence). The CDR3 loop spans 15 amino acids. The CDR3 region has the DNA TGCAGTGCTAGAGATCGAAGGGTGGGGTTGGAGACCCAGTACTTC. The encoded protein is CSARDRRVGLETQYF.